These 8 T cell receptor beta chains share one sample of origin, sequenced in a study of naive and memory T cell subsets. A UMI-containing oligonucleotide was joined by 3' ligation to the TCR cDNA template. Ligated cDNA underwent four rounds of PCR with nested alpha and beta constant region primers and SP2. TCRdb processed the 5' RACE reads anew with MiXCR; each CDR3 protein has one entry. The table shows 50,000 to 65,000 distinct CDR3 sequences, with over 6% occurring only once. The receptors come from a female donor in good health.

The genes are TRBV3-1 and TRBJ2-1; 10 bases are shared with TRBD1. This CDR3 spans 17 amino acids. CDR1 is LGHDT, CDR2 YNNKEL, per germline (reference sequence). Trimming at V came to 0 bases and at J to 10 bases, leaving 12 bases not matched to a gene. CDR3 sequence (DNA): TGTGCCAGCAGCCAAGACCCAACCGGGACAGGGGTAGGGGAGCAGTTCTTC. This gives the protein CASSQDPTGTGVGEQFF.

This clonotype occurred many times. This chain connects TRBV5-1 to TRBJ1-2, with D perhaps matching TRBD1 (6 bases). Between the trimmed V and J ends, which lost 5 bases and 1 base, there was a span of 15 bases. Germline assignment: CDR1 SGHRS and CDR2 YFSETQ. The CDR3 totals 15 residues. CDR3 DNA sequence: TGCGCCAGCAGATTATTACAGGGAAGTAACTATGGCTACACCTTC. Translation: CASRLLQGSNYGYTF.

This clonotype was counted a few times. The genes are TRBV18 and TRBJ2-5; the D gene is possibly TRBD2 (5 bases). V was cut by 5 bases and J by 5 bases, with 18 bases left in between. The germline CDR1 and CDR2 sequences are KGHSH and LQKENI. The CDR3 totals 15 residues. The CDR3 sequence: CASSAQPTSQETQYF. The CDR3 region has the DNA TGTGCCAGCTCAGCACAGCCCACTAGTCAGGAGACCCAGTACTTC.

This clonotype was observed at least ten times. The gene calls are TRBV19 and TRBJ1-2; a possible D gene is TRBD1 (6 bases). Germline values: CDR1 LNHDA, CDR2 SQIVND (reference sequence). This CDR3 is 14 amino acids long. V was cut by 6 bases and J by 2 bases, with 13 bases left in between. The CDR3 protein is CASSLPDRNYGYTF. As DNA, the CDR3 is TGTGCCAGTAGCCTCCCCGACAGGAACTATGGCTACACCTTC.

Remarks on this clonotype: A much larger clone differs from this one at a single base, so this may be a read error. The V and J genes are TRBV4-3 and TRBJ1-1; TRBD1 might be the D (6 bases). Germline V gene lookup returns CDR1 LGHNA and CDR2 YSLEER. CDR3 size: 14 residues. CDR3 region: CACSLSSSGAEAFF. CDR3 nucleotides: TGCGCCTGCAGCTTATCCTCCTCAGGGGCTGAAGCTTTCTTT.

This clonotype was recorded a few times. DNA for the CDR3: TGTGCCAGCAGTTTTCTTTCAACTAATGAAAAACTGTTTTTT. Residues: CASSFLSTNEKLFF. The rearrangement joins TRBV27 to TRBJ1-4; D call uncertain. Trimming removed 3 bases at V and 0 bases at J, with 5 bases between. From germline, CDR1 is MNHEY and CDR2 SMNVEV (reference sequence). This CDR3 region has 14 residues. Together with reference TRBV27 and TRBJ1-4, the CDR3 gives the full variable domain: EAQVTQNPRYLITVTGKKLTVTCSQNMNHEYMSWYRQDPGLGLRQIYYSMNVEVTDKGDVPEGYKVSRKEKRNFPLILESPSPNQTSLYFCASSFLSTNEKLFFGSGTQLSVL.

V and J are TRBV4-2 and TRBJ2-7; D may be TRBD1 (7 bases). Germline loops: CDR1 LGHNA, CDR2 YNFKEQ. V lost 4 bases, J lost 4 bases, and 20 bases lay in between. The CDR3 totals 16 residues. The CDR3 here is CASSPPGGLAQYEQYF. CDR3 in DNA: TGTGCCAGCAGCCCCCCAGGGGGGCTGGCACAGTACGAGCAGTACTTC.

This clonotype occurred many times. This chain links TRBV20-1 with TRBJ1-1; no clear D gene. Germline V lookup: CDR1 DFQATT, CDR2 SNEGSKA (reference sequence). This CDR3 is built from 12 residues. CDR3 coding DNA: TGCAGCGATGTCTACCAGAACACTGAAGCTTTCTTT. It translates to CSDVYQNTEAFF.